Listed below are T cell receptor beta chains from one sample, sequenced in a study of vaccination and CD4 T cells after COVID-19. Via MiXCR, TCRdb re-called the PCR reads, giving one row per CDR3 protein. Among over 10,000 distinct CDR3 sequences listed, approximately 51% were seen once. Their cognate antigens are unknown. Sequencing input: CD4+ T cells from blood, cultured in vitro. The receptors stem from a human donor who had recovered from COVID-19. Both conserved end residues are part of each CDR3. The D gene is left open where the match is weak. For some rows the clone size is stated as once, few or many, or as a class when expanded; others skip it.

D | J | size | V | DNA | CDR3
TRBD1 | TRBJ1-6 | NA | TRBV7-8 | TGTGCCAGCAGCCCATTGACAGGGGCTGGGAATTCACCCCTCCACTTT | CASSPLTGAGNSPLHF
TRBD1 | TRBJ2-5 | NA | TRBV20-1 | TGCAGTGCTAGTAGGGGGACAGGGAGGGAGACCCAGTACTTC | CSASRGTGRETQYF
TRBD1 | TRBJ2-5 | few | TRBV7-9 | TGTGCCAGCAGCCCACAGGACAGGGTTGAGACCCAGTACTTC | CASSPQDRVETQYF
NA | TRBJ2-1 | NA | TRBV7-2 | TGTGCCAGCACCCAAACATCAAACAGGGATAGGAATGAGCAGTTCTTC | CASTQTSNRDRNEQFF
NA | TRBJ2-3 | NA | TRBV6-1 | TGTGCCAGCGGTCCCTTGTCTAGCACAGATACGCAGTATTTT | CASGPLSSTDTQYF
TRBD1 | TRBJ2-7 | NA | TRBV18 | TGTGCCAGCTCACCATCCGCAGGGGGCTCCTACGAGCAGTACTTC | CASSPSAGGSYEQYF
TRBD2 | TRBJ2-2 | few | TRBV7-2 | TGTGCCAGCAGCTTGAGCGGGAGGGGGGAGCTGTTTTTT | CASSLSGRGELFF
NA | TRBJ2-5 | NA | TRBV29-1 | TGCAGCGTCATCTCGGGAAGGGGCAGTGGCGAGACCCAGTACTTC | CSVISGRGSGETQYF
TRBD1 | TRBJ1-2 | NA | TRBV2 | TGTGCCAGCAGTTCCTCCGGACAGGTTGACTATGGCTACACCTTC | CASSSSGQVDYGYTF
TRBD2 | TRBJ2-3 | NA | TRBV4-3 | TGCGCCAGCAGCCAAGTCGTTACTAGCGGGGGAGCAGATACGCAGTATTTT | CASSQVVTSGGADTQYF
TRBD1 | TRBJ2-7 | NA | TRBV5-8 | TGTGCCAGCAGCTTGTTGGGACAGGGGGCGAACGAGCAGTACTTC | CASSLLGQGANEQYF
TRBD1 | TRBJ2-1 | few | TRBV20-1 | TGCAGTGCAAGGACAGGGCTCTACAATGAGCAGTTCTTC | CSARTGLYNEQFF
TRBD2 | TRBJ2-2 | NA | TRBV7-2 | TGTGCCAGCAGCTCGGTAGCGGGTCTGAACACCGGGGAGCTGTTTTTT | CASSSVAGLNTGELFF
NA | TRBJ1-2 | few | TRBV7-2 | TGTGCCAGCAGCTCTAGTATCGGCTACACCTTC | CASSSSIGYTF
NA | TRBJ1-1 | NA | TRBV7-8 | TGTGCCAGCAGGTCCGGGGACCAAGCTTTCTTT | CASRSGDQAFF
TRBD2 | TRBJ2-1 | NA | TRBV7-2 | TGTGCCAGCAGCTTAAGAGGGGATGCGGGGGGCCCCTACAATGAGCAGTTCTTC | CASSLRGDAGGPYNEQFF
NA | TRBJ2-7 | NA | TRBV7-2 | TGTGCCAGCAGCCCCTCGGCGGAGACTTCGCAGTACTTC | CASSPSAETSQYF
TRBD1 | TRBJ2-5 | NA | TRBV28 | TGTGCCAGCAGATCCCCCGGGACAGGGTCAGGGGAGACCCAGTACTTC | CASRSPGTGSGETQYF
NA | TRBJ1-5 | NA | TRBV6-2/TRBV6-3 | TGTGCCAGCAGTTACTCCGCCCGTAGGGAGGGGAATCAGCCCCAGCATTTT | CASSYSARREGNQPQHF
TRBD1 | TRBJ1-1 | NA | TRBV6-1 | TGTGCCAGCAGTGACAGGGGGCTGCTGAACACTGAAGCTTTCTTT | CASSDRGLLNTEAFF
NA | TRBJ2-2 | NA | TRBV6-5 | TGTGCCAGCAGTTTCTCCTTCCGGGGCTACACCGGGGAGCTGTTTTTT | CASSFSFRGYTGELFF
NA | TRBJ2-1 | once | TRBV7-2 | TGTGCCAGCAGCCCTACTAGCTCCTCCTACAATGAGCAGTTCTTC | CASSPTSSSYNEQFF
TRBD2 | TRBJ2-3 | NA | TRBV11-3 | TGTGCCAGCAGCCGGACTAGCGGCACAGATACGCAGTATTTT | CASSRTSGTDTQYF
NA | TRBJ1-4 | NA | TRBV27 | TGTGCCAGCAGGCCCCCTGCAACTAATGAAAAACTGTTTTTT | CASRPPATNEKLFF
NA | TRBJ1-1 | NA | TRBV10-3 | TGTGCCATCAGCGGGTTAGGTTCTGAAGCTTTCTTT | CAISGLGSEAFF
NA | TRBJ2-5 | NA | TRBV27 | TGTGCCAGCAGCTTCGACCGGGAGGAGACCCAGTACTTC | CASSFDREETQYF
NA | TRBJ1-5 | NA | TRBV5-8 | TGTGCCAGCAGCTCCGCCCGGGGAGTGGGCAATCAGCCCCAGCATTTT | CASSSARGVGNQPQHF
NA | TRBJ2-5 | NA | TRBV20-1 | TGCAGTGCTAGTTGGGTGTTGGGGGGTCCGATCGAGACCCAGTACTTC | CSASWVLGGPIETQYF
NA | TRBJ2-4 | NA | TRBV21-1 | TGTGCCAGCAGCAGGCCGGGACTAGCGGCTCTCTTGACCAAAAACATTCAGTACTTC | CASSRPGLAALLTKNIQYF
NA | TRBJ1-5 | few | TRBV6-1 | TGTGCCAGCAGACCCGGGGGGCGACGGCAGCCCCAGCATTTT | CASRPGGRRQPQHF
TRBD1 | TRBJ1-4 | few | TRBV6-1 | TGTGCCAGCAGGGACAGGGGGCGAAAGGATGAAAAACTGTTTTTT | CASRDRGRKDEKLFF